This T cell receptor (beta chain) was recorded in a study of blood T cells in healthy people across ages. General observations from the study: CMV status of donors was unknown, possibly confounding expanded clonotype changes.

CDR1 is MNHNY and CDR2 is SVGAGI in the germline V gene (reference sequence). Trimming took off 5 bases at V and 2 bases at J, with 16 bases between the two ends. CDR3 length: 15 amino acids. A second PCR of 7 to 11 cycles used a sample-barcoded 5' primer and a J-beta primer mix. From the 5' RACE reads, TCRdb called clonotypes with MiXCR, one entry per CDR3 protein. The data contain about 1,500,000 distinct CDR3 sequences, 28% of them singletons. This clonotype has only a few counts. Antigen unknown. Per-sample yields of isolated PBMCs were at least 6.5 million. This receptor was obtained from a woman in her twenties or thirties in good health. This chain links TRBV6-6 with TRBJ2-7, with D possibly called TRBD1 or TRBD2 (5 bases each). The specimen sequenced was blood. DNA for the CDR3: TGTGCCAGCAGTCGATATGGGACGGTACCCTACGAGCAGTACTTC. It is translated as CASSRYGTVPYEQYF.